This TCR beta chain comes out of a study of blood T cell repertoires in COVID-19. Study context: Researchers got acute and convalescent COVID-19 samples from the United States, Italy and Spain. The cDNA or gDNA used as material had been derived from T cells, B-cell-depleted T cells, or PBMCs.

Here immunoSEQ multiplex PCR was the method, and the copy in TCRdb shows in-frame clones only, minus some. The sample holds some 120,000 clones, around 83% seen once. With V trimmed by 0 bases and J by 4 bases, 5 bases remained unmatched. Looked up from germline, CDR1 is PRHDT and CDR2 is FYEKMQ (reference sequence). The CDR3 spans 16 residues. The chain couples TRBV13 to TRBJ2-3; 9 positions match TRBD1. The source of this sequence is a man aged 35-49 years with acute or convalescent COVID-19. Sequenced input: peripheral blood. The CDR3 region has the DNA TGTGCCAGCAGCTTAGGCCCGGACAGGGGTGCAGATACGCAGTATTTT. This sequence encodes CASSLGPDRGADTQYF.